Detailed here is one T cell receptor beta chain. Only in-frame clones appear in the TCRdb table, and some are missing; sequencing was by immunoSEQ multiplex PCR. The sample yields 110,000 or so clones, approximately 88% seen once. The CDR3 is 15 residues long. Germline V CDR1 and CDR2: KGHSH, LQKENI. J was trimmed by 5 bases and V by 3 bases; bases with no gene match: 7. These data come from a study of control samples from healthy donors and cancer patients. Material for sequencing was blood. The receptor was isolated from a man in his fifties in good health. The V and J genes are TRBV18 and TRBJ1-2, with 9 bases identical to TRBD1. In DNA, the CDR3 is TGTGCCAGCTCACCGGGACAGGGCCAATCATATGGCTACACCTTC. Residues: CASSPGQGQSYGYTF.